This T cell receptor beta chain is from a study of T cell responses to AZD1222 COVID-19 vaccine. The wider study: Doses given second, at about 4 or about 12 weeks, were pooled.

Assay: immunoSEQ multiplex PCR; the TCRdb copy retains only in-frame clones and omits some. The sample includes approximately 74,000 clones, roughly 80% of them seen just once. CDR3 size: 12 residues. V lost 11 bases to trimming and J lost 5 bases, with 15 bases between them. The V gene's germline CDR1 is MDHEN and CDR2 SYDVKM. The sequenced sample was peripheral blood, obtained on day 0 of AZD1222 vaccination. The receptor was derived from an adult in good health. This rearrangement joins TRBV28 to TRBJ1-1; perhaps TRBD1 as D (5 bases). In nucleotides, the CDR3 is TGTGCCTGCGGGACGGCCTTAACTGAAGCTTTCTTT. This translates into CACGTALTEAFF.